Sequencing of this T cell receptor (beta chain) was carried out in a study of regulatory T cells in long-lasting Graves disease. Regarding time point: newly diagnosed GD, antithyroid drugs for less than 3 months. Following extraction of RNA from PBMCs, that RNA was used to make the TCR library. This CDR3 region has 14 residues. V was clipped by 3 bases and J by 7 bases, with 12 bases between them. Germline V CDR1 and CDR2: MNHEY, SVGAGI. Through Arm-PCR of CDR3 regions and iRepertoire HTBI primers, TCR beta libraries were built. Each CDR3 protein is one row after TCRdb ran MiXCR on the multiplex PCR reads. The repertoire holds hundreds of thousands of distinct CDR3 sequences, around 12% seen once, with about 8.9% in the top ten. In addition, the sample was reused for a study of T cells in Graves' hyperthyroidism and ophthalmopathy. This second study says: It was considered stable Graves' hyperthyroidism when ophthalmopathy did not progress within 18 months.

The clonotype comes from a woman in her twenties or thirties with Graves disease. This chain connects TRBV6-5 to TRBJ2-2, with D uncertain. The specimen was peripheral blood mononuclear cells (PBMCs), collected at new diagnosis, from a patient treated with antithyroid drugs. CDR3 in amino acids: CASSYSQFVGELFF. DNA of the CDR3: TGTGCCAGCAGTTATTCCCAGTTCGTCGGGGAGCTGTTTTTT.